This TCR beta chain was identified during a study of T-cell memory formation after mild COVID-19. The wider study: Clustering of TCRs was largely donor specific.

Constant-segment-primed 5'RACE gave TCR alpha and TCR beta cDNA libraries with sample barcodes and UMIs. TCRdb recomputed calls from the 5' RACE reads with MiXCR, one row per CDR3 protein. The sample holds under 550,000 distinct CDR3 sequences, approximately 18% seen once. This TCR derives from a man younger than 30 who had mild COVID-19 (a few samples of this study predate the infection). Cell type and time point are not known. Material: PBMCs or a T cell subset sorted from them (not recorded which).

CDR3 nucleotides: TGTGCCAGCAAACTAGCGGGGGCGTCGGATACGCAGTATTTT. This sequence encodes CASKLAGASDTQYF. The V and J genes are TRBV28 and TRBJ2-3; 11 nucleotides align to TRBD2. The V gene's germline CDR1 is MDHEN and CDR2 SYDVKM. The J segment lost 6 bases and the V segment lost 7 bases, leaving 6 bases of the junction unmatched. The CDR3 consists of 14 residues.